This TCR beta chain emerged from a study of T cell responses to AZD1222 COVID-19 vaccine. Study at large: The study pooled second doses at about 4 or about 12 weeks. Study results and limitations: The study sampled repertoires only after the peak T cell response. Regions 160-218 and 743-854 dominated among vaccine-associated CD4 TCRs spanning spike.

TCRdb's table, derived via immunoSEQ multiplex PCR, lists solely in-frame clones and lacks some. The sample has around 150,000 clones, about 91% seen once. The CDR3 covers 13 residues. V lost 4 bases and J lost 7; bases outside the gene matches: 2. The V gene's germline CDR1 is MNHEY and CDR2 SVGEGT. This clone was observed a few times. The antigen remains undetermined. The chain links TRBV6-2 or TRBV6-3 to TRBJ2-1, with 9 bases fitting TRBD1. The source was peripheral blood, collected on day 0 of AZD1222 vaccination. This TCR was sampled from an adult in good health. CDR3 bases: TGTGCCAGCAGTTTGGGGACAGGGAATGAGCAGTTCTTC. Translating gives CASSLGTGNEQFF.